This T cell receptor (beta chain) emerged from a study of vaccination effects on CD4 cells after COVID-19. Method: immunoSEQ multiplex PCR; TCRdb's copy keeps in-frame clones and lacks some. The sample lists about 65,000 clones, roughly four fifths seen once, with around 3% in the top ten. There are a few counts of this clone. Antigen unknown. Other DNA sequences in the same sample also yield this CDR3. Expansion of antigen-specific CD4+ T cells with viral peptide pools was carried out by the ViraFEST assay before sequencing. At the end of 9 to 11 days of culture, CD4+ T cells were isolated. Nucleocapsid antibodies were negative in the vaccine recipients, who had never had SARS-CoV-2 infection. They grew some 1.9 million PBMC in each well, adding 8.5 to 10 IU/ml IL-2 and roughly 9.3 ug/ml peptides. Cultures received IL-2 medium that replaced half the medium on days 3 and 7. V was trimmed by 6 bases and J by 1 base, leaving 9 bases between them. The CDR3 loop spans 12 amino acids. Looked up from germline, CDR1 is SQVTM and CDR2 is ANQGSEA.

This chain links TRBV29-1 with TRBJ1-1; possible D gene TRBD1, 5 bases. The receptor was isolated from a human donor who received a COVID-19 vaccine. Sequences were derived from CD4+ T cells from PBMCs cultured with HCoV-NL63 spike peptides, sampled before COVID-19 vaccination. For the CDR3, the DNA is TGCAGCGTATCAGGACAGAACACTGAAGCTTTCTTT. It yields the protein CSVSGQNTEAFF.